This T cell receptor (beta chain) stems from a study of identical twins' blood T cells. Each TCR cDNA library carried sample-specific barcodes on both ends. TCRdb fed the 5' RACE reads into MiXCR, producing one record per CDR3 protein. Here the sample spans roughly 380,000 distinct CDR3 sequences, roughly 27% being singletons. This clonotype has only a few counts. Trimming took 5 bases from V and 4 from J, leaving 14 bases between them. CDR1 and CDR2 from the germline V gene are MDHEN and SYDVKM. The length of the CDR3 is 14 residues. The TCR originated in a woman aged 18 to 49 in good health. Sequenced sample: PBMCs. This chain uses TRBV28 with TRBJ1-2; possibly TRBD1 for D (5 bases). DNA for the CDR3: TGTGCCAGCAGTGCCGAGGGACGGGGCTATGGCTACACCTTC. Amino acids: CASSAEGRGYGYTF.